In its sample, the clone carrying this T cell receptor beta chain was seen many times. This record comes from a study of blood T cells in healthy people across ages. A second PCR, run for about 7 to 11 cycles, used a sample-barcoded 5' primer plus a J-beta primer mix. Each CDR3 protein gets one entry after TCRdb re-called the 5' RACE reads with MiXCR. Among some 710,000 distinct CDR3 sequences listed, less than 60% were seen once. Trimming removed 7 bases at V and 1 base at J, with 17 bases between. This CDR3 is 14 amino acids long. Germline CDR1 and CDR2: SQVTM and ANQGSEA. Sequencing was carried out using blood. The receptor comes from a man older than 75 in good health. The gene calls are TRBV29-1 and TRBJ2-7; D perhaps matches TRBD2 (6 bases). The CDR3: CSALTSGFSYEQYF. In DNA form, the CDR3 reads TGCAGCGCCTTGACGAGCGGGTTTTCCTACGAGCAGTACTTC.